Below, one TCR beta chain is given with its context. Its target antigen remains unknown. No clone much larger than this one lies a single base away; base qualities are absent. TCRbeta CDR3 regions were amplified from genomic DNA by means of the immunoSEQ Assay, a bias-controlled multiplex PCR. Per the original workflow: Within the assay, amplification of reference gene primers was used to estimate how many nucleated cells each sample contained. To quantify the absolute abundance of each unique TCRbeta CDR3 rearrangement, sequence reads were collapsed and filtered. For each sample, productive Simpson clonality was calculated by taking the square root of Simpson's diversity index across productive rearrangements. TCRdb provides this immuneACCESS table in a form limited to in-frame rearrangements. Some clones are lacking; in checked studies, under half of them reflect an unresolved V gene, and why the rest are absent is not known. V, J and clone size were drawn from that table, and D and trimming were deduced from the DNA. Across this sample there are approximately 300,000 clones, with nearly 90% seen only once. Over 8.5% of the sample is taken by the ten largest.

Participants in the prospective study were aged 18 to 89 years, lived in under 30 United States geographic areas, and enrolled through a virtual design. In the prospective study, cohorts were assigned on the basis of participant-reported clinical history obtained from a screening survey and a study questionnaire. For ImmuneRACE Cohort 3, a participant was defined as recovered based on two consecutive negative NP/OP PCR tests, clearance by a healthcare professional, or resolution of symptoms. In the prospective study, whole blood, serum and a nasopharyngeal or oropharyngeal swab were collected from each participant by mobile phlebotomists. Participants in the prospective study had the option to provide additional blood draws and questionnaires over a roughly 2-month period. Before DNA extraction, prospective study blood samples were shipped either frozen or at room temperature. This specimen belongs to a study of blood T cell repertoires in COVID-19 (dated by TCRdb to about 2020). About the investigation overall: Samples covering the acute and convalescent phases of COVID-19 were provided by collaborators in the United States, Italy and Spain. The material from the prospective study consisted of cDNA or gDNA derived from T cells, B-cell-depleted T cells, or PBMCs. A de-identified subject ID, COVID-19 status, age in years and sex were almost always included in the sample metadata. Where available, HLA class I and class II types were taken from metadata supplied by the sample provider and were not determined by assay-based typing. Subjects who had been exposed to COVID-19, were actively infected with it, or had recovered from it provided the deeply sampled blood TCRbeta repertoires that made up the dataset. The repertoires were released in a freely available public database meant as a resource for research on the immune response to SARS-CoV-2. Samples were obtained from the ongoing ImmuneRACE study (first 160 participants) and from some 1,200 subjects provided by 6 global collaborators.

General findings and caveats noted by the study authors: The amount of clinical and demographic metadata varied by source and participant and was provided uncurated.

Its CDR3 holds 15 amino acids, cysteine through phenylalanine. The only DNA kept is the CDR3, 45 bases in frame from the first base. Per the germline V gene (reference sequence), LNHDA is the CDR1 and SQIVND is the CDR2. V gives up 3 bases and J gives up 0 bases, and the segment between their germline ends measures 11 bases. The sequence was obtained from a woman in her 30s who had recovered from COVID-19. The specimen was PBMCs or T cells enriched from blood (not recorded which). The sequence is built from TRBV19 and TRBJ1-1, and possibly TRBD1, on 5 matching bases. DNA sequence: TGTGCCAGTAGTATTAGGGCAGGGCTGAACACTGAAGCTTTCTTT. Translation gives CASSIRAGLNTEAFF.